Following are 29 T cell receptor beta chains from one sample sequenced in a study of T cell responses to AZD1222 COVID-19 vaccine. Profiled with immunoSEQ multiplex PCR; TCRdb holds only in-frame clones, not every one. The sample has around 65,000 clones, over 70% seen once; the top ten hold over 11%. Source: peripheral blood, taken on day 0 of AZD1222 vaccination. The receptors derive from an adult in good health.

The chain uses TRBV15 and TRBJ2-1; D may be TRBD1 or TRBD2 (6 bases each). This CDR3 comprises 14 residues. CDR1 is LNHNV and CDR2 is YYDKDF in the germline V gene (reference sequence). With 2 bases removed from V and 5 bases from J, the gap between germline ends came to 10 bases. Written as DNA, the CDR3 is TGTGCCACCAGCAGATGGGGGGACAACAATGAGCAGTTCTTC. It is translated as CATSRWGDNNEQFF.

The chain recombines TRBV4-1 with TRBJ2-7; TRBD1 aligns across 7 bases. Germline values: CDR1 MGHRA, CDR2 YSYEKL. CDR3 length: 15 amino acids. Trimming at V came to 3 bases and at J to 6 bases, leaving 11 bases not matched to a gene. Here the CDR3 reads CASSQGPGTAFEQYF. The CDR3 DNA reads as TGCGCCAGCAGCCAGGGCCCCGGGACAGCCTTCGAGCAGTACTTC.

This clone has a handful of counts. V gene TRBV4-3 combines with J gene TRBJ2-1; TRBD2 agrees at 8 bases. The CDR3 has 19 amino acids. Looked up from germline, CDR1 is LGHNA and CDR2 is YSLEER. J was trimmed by 1 base and V by 0 bases; bases with no gene match: 11. DNA for the CDR3: TGCGCCAGCAGCCAAGATTTCCCTTTGACTAGCGTGTCCTACAATGAGCAGTTCTTC. Amino acid sequence: CASSQDFPLTSVSYNEQFF.

This clone was observed a single time. The J gene is TRBJ1-1, the V gene TRBV10-3; D gene unclear. Trimming removed 8 bases from V and 1 base from J, with 8 bases in between. Germline assignment: CDR1 ENHRY and CDR2 SYGVKD. The CDR3 runs to 12 residues. The CDR3 reads CAIAVRNTEAFF. Here the CDR3 DNA reads TGTGCCATCGCGGTTCGGAACACTGAAGCTTTCTTT.

The gene calls are TRBV9 and TRBJ1-5; no firm D call. There are 15 residues in the CDR3. Per germline, CDR1 SGDLS and CDR2 YYNGEE. The V gene lost 0 bases and the J gene lost 9 bases, with 16 bases spanning the gap. The CDR3 is CASSVGGSPKGPQHF. The CDR3 region has the DNA TGTGCCAGCAGCGTAGGAGGCAGCCCTAAAGGGCCCCAGCATTTT.

The chain joins TRBV13 to TRBJ1-2; D remains unclear. The germline CDR1 and CDR2 sequences are PRHDT and FYEKMQ (reference sequence). V was cut by 1 base and J by 0 bases, with 6 bases left in between. The CDR3 spans 14 residues. CDR3 sequence reads: CASSLAAANYGYTF. CDR3 bases: TGTGCCAGCAGCTTAGCGGCAGCTAACTATGGCTACACCTTC.

The CDR3 sequence is CASTFGTGGATNEKLFF. Written as DNA, the CDR3 is TGTGCCAGCACCTTCGGGACAGGGGGGGCAACTAATGAAAAACTGTTTTTT. The chain combines TRBV5-8 with TRBJ1-4, with TRBD1 matching 11 bases. The CDR3 extends over 17 amino acids. J gave up 0 bases and V 6 bases, and 7 bases lay outside the gene matches. CDR1 and CDR2 from the germline V gene are SGHTS and YDEGEE.

The chain recombines TRBV6-5 with TRBJ1-2; 7 nucleotides match TRBD1. CDR1 is MNHEY, CDR2 SVGAGI, per germline. V gave up 11 bases and J gave up 4 bases; unmatched junction bases: 7. This CDR3 is 12 amino acids long. The CDR3 bases are TGTGCCTCCCAGGGGGAACTCTATGGCTACACCTTC. Amino acids: CASQGELYGYTF.

The chain has TRBV5-1 and TRBJ2-7, with 15 bases fitting TRBD2. With 4 bases clipped from V and 6 bases from J, the junction kept 5 bases outside the gene matches. Per germline, CDR1 SGHRS and CDR2 YFSETQ. CDR3 size: 15 residues. Here the CDR3 reads CASSTGLAGGSEQYF. DNA for the CDR3: TGCGCCAGCAGCACGGGACTAGCGGGGGGAAGCGAGCAGTACTTC.

The chain recombines TRBV3-1 (or the pseudogene TRBV3-2) with TRBJ1-1; 7 bases line up with TRBD1. This CDR3 contains 17 residues. Trimming removed 3 bases from V and 5 bases from J; junction bases left unmatched: 15. Germline CDR1 and CDR2: LGHDT and YNNKEL (reference sequence). The CDR3 sequence is CASSHQGRGSLGTEAFF. CDR3 nucleotide sequence: TGTGCCAGCAGCCACCAAGGCAGGGGGTCATTAGGAACTGAAGCTTTCTTT.

V gene TRBV5-1 combines with J gene TRBJ2-7, with D maybe TRBD1 (6 bases). The CDR3 totals 14 residues. Trimming removed 1 base from V and 4 bases from J, with 12 bases in between. The germline V gene has CDR1 SGHRS and CDR2 YFSETQ. CDR3 protein: CASSLQQGIYEQYF. As DNA, the CDR3 is TGCGCCAGCAGCTTGCAACAGGGCATATACGAGCAGTACTTC.

The chain combines TRBV6-1 with TRBJ2-3; D perhaps matches TRBD2 (5 bases). The CDR3 is made up of 16 amino acids. CDR1 MNHNS and CDR2 SASEGT come from the germline V gene. Trimming removed 4 bases at V and 4 bases at J, with 18 bases between. CDR3 sequence: CASSAGSRGRADTQYF. Written as DNA, the CDR3 is TGTGCCAGCAGTGCGGGCAGTCGGGGTCGGGCAGATACGCAGTATTTT.

The chain is built from TRBV7-2 and TRBJ1-4; perhaps TRBD1 as D (6 bases). The CDR3 has 13 amino acids. The germline V gene encodes CDR1 SGHTA and CDR2 FQGNSA. Trimming removed 9 bases from V and 8 bases from J, with 16 bases in between. This CDR3 reads CASSVGAREKLFF. The DNA of the CDR3 is TGTGCCAGTTCGGTGGGGGCACGAGAAAAACTGTTTTTT. The complete variable domain, with remaining parts taken from reference TRBV7-2 and TRBJ1-4, reads GAGVSQSPSNKVTEKGKDVELRCDPISGHTALYWYRQSLGQGLEFLIYFQGNSAPDKSGLPSDRFSAERTGGSVSTLTIQRTQQEDSAVYLCASSVGAREKLFFGSGTQLSVL.

The chain carries TRBV4-3 and TRBJ1-1, with no clear D. Looked up from germline, CDR1 is LGHNA and CDR2 is YSLEER. The V gene lost 4 bases and the J gene lost 0 bases, with 15 bases spanning the gap. The CDR3 extends over 16 amino acids. The CDR3 nucleotides read TGCGCCAGCAGCCTCTTTCCGAGGGCGTTGAACACTGAAGCTTTCTTT. It is translated as CASSLFPRALNTEAFF.

The chain employs TRBV24-1 and TRBJ2-7; D not resolved. The CDR3 is 13 residues long. Trimming removed 2 bases at V and 0 bases at J, with 4 bases between. The V gene's germline CDR1 is KGHDR and CDR2 SFDVKD. The CDR3 sequence is CATSDSSSYEQYF. The DNA of the CDR3 is TGTGCCACCAGTGATTCGAGCTCCTACGAGCAGTACTTC.

This clone was detected a few times. J is TRBJ2-7 and V is TRBV20-1; D not certain. The CDR3 runs 14 residues. V was cut by 3 bases and J by 1 base, with 13 bases left in between. Germline CDR1 DFQATT, CDR2 SNEGSKA (reference sequence). As DNA, the CDR3 is TGCAGTGCTAGTCGCCAGAGATTGTCCTACGAGCAGTACTTC. Translating gives CSASRQRLSYEQYF.

This chain joins TRBV19 and TRBJ2-3; 12 bases fit TRBD2. This CDR3 spans 16 amino acids. V lost 8 bases and J lost 4; bases outside the gene matches: 10. Germline loops: CDR1 LNHDA, CDR2 SQIVND (reference sequence). In DNA form, the CDR3 reads TGTGCCAGTTCTAGCGGGGGGGCCCTTCTCGCAGATACGCAGTATTTT. Translated, it gives CASSSGGALLADTQYF.

This sequence joins TRBV6-5 and TRBJ1-2, with D possibly TRBD1 on 6 matching bases. The CDR3 extends over 16 amino acids. V was clipped by 0 bases and J by 8 bases, with 19 bases between them. Germline CDR1 reads MNHEY; CDR2 reads SVGAGI. The chain's CDR3 is CASSYSAGEAFYGYTF. CDR3 in DNA: TGTGCCAGCAGTTACTCGGCAGGGGAGGCGTTTTACGGCTACACCTTC.

The CDR3 region is CASSYGGARTDTQYF. CDR3 nucleotide sequence: TGTGCCAGCAGTTACGGGGGGGCCAGAACAGATACGCAGTATTTT. This sequence joins TRBV6-5 and TRBJ2-3; possibly TRBD2 for D (7 bases). Per germline, CDR1 MNHEY and CDR2 SVGAGI. This CDR3 contains 15 residues. The ends were cut back, 2 bases at V and 3 bases at J, with 12 bases in the middle.

The chain combines TRBV10-3 with TRBJ2-1; 8 nucleotides match TRBD2. CDR1 and CDR2 (germline): ENHRY, SYGVKD. V dropped 10 bases and J dropped 7; count of bases not matched to a gene: 6. The CDR3 totals 12 residues. The DNA for the CDR3 is TGTGCCACGGGACTAGAGGTTAATGAGCAGTTCTTC. Translated: CATGLEVNEQFF.

The chain recombines TRBV19 with TRBJ1-6; a weak D match, TRBD1 (5 bases). CDR3 length: 14 residues. Germline CDR1 is LNHDA and CDR2 is SQIVND (reference sequence). The germline V and J ends were trimmed by 3 bases and 9 bases, with 12 bases remaining between them. The CDR3 DNA reads as TGTGCCAGTAGTATTTCCGGGGGTAGTTCACCCCTCCACTTT. Protein sequence: CASSISGGSSPLHF.

With respect to this clone: The junction shows a germline mismatch at one end, possibly a read error. The chain employs TRBV5-5 and TRBJ2-1, with D possibly TRBD2 on 5 matching bases. CDR3 length: 12 residues. The germline V gene has CDR1 SGHKS and CDR2 YYEKEE (reference sequence). CDR3 in amino acids: CASSLDFNEQFF. Written as DNA, the CDR3 is TGTGCCAGCAGTTTGGACTTTAATGAGCAGTTCTTC.

The chain links TRBV4-3 to TRBJ2-3, with D possibly matching TRBD2 (7 bases). With 0 bases removed from V and 0 bases from J, the gap between germline ends came to 19 bases. Germline V gives CDR1 LGHNA, CDR2 YSLEER. The CDR3 is 19 residues long. CDR3 sequence (DNA): TGCGCCAGCAGCCAAGAAGCGGGACACGATATCCTTAGCACAGATACGCAGTATTTT. Translating gives CASSQEAGHDILSTDTQYF.

The rearrangement joins TRBV7-8 to TRBJ1-1; 8 bases agree with TRBD1. This CDR3 region has 13 residues. Germline-derived CDR1 and CDR2 are SGHVS and FQNEAQ. J gave up 3 bases and V 6 bases, and 3 bases lay outside the gene matches. DNA of the CDR3: TGTGCCAGCAGTTCGGACAGGGACACTGAAGCTTTCTTT. This encodes CASSSDRDTEAFF.

This clone was detected only a few times. The gene calls are TRBV5-5 and TRBJ1-6, with D perhaps matching TRBD1 (6 bases). Germline values: CDR1 SGHKS, CDR2 YYEKEE (reference sequence). This CDR3 has 14 residues. V lost 4 bases to trimming and J lost 8 bases, with 13 bases between them. Here the CDR3 DNA reads TGTGCCAGCAGCATAGAGGGGGACGATTCACCCCTCCACTTT. It yields the protein CASSIEGDDSPLHF.

The gene calls are TRBV7-2 and TRBJ2-7; no reliable D call. Per the germline V gene, CDR1 is SGHTA and CDR2 is FQGNSA. Trimming took off 0 bases at V and 6 bases at J, with 15 bases between the two ends. This CDR3 spans 15 amino acids. CDR3 region: CASSLASQPVTEQYF. Written as DNA, the CDR3 is TGTGCCAGCAGCTTAGCGAGCCAGCCAGTAACCGAGCAGTACTTC.

The chain employs TRBV10-1 and TRBJ2-1; 9 bases fit TRBD2. Germline trimming cut 5 bases from V and 7 bases from J; bases unmatched to any gene: 18. CDR3 size: 18 residues. Germline CDR1 and CDR2: WNHNN and SYGVQD (reference sequence). CDR3 nucleotide sequence: TGCGCCAGCAGTATGGGACTAGCAGCGGGGTCTTTTGGGAATGAGCAGTTCTTC. Encoded protein: CASSMGLAAGSFGNEQFF.

The genes are TRBV9 and TRBJ2-1; D possibly uses TRBD1 or TRBD2 (6 bases each). The V gene lost 3 bases and the J gene lost 8 bases, with 24 bases spanning the gap. The CDR3 sequence is 17 residues long. Looked up from germline, CDR1 is SGDLS and CDR2 is YYNGEE. CDR3 coding DNA: TGTGCCAGCAGCGCCCTTGATGGGGGGCAGGTCGTCGATGAGCAGTTCTTC. Its translation: CASSALDGGQVVDEQFF.

V is TRBV9 and J is TRBJ1-3; 8 nucleotides agree with TRBD1. Trimming cost V 4 bases and J 0 bases; bases outside gene matches: 9. CDR1 and CDR2 from the germline V gene are SGDLS and YYNGEE. This CDR3 contains 17 residues. CDR3 DNA: TGTGCCAGCAGCCCTGGGACAGGCCGTAACTCTGGAAACACCATATATTTT. It encodes CASSPGTGRNSGNTIYF.